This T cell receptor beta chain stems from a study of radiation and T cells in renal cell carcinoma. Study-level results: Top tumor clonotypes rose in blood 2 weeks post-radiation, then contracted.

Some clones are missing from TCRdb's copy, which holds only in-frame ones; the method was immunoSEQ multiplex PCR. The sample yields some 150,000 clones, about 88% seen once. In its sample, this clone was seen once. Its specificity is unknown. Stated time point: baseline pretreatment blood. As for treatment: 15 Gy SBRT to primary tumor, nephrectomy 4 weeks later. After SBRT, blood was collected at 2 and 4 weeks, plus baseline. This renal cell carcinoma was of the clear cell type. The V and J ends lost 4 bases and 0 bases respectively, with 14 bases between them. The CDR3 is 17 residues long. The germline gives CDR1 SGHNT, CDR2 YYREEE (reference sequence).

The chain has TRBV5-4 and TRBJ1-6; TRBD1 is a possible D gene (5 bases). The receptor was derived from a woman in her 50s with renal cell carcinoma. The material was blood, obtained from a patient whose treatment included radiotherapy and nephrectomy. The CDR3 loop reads CASSPGGPSSYNSPLHF. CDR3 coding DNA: TGTGCCAGCAGCCCCGGGGGTCCGAGCTCCTATAATTCACCCCTCCACTTT.